One and the same sample provided the 26 T cell receptor beta chains below, sequenced in a study of shared clonotypes between healthy human individuals. Sequencing was performed with immunoSEQ multiplex PCR; in TCRdb, only in-frame clones are kept and a portion is missing. The repertoire holds over a million clones, with approximately 96% as singletons. The sequencing sample was made of naive CD4+ T cells sorted from blood. Noted subset: CD45RA+ positively selected. The receptors shown here come from a man aged 25 to 45 in good health.

The rearrangement joins TRBV30 to TRBJ2-5; D remains ambiguous. CDR1 and CDR2 (germline): GTSNPN, SVGIG (reference sequence). Trimming took off 8 bases at V and 5 bases at J, with 15 bases between the two ends. CDR3 length: 12 amino acids. CDR3 DNA sequence: TGTGCCCGCCGAGTCGATGAGGAGACCCAGTACTTC. The encoded protein is CARRVDEETQYF.

This rearrangement joins TRBV7-9 to TRBJ2-3, with D tentatively TRBD1 (6 bases). Germline CDR1 reads SEHNR; CDR2 reads FQNEAQ (reference sequence). The CDR3 contains 15 residues. The ends were cut back, 1 base at V and 5 bases at J, with 13 bases in the middle. CDR3 DNA sequence: TGTGCCAGCAGCTTAGTCCGCACAGGGCTAGATACGCAGTATTTT. The encoded protein is CASSLVRTGLDTQYF.

V usage is TRBV9 and J usage is TRBJ1-1, with a weak D call TRBD1 (5 bases). The germline V gene has CDR1 SGDLS and CDR2 YYNGEE. Trimming stripped 0 bases from V and 4 bases from J, with 7 bases between. This CDR3 is built from 13 residues. CDR3 nucleotides: TGTGCCAGCAGCGTAGTAGGGACCACTGAAGCTTTCTTT. The encoded protein is CASSVVGTTEAFF.

This clone was picked up one time. The V call is TRBV6-1, the J call TRBJ1-5; D not certain. V lost 8 bases, J lost 0 bases, and 8 bases lay in between. This CDR3 spans 13 amino acids. Looked up from germline, CDR1 is MNHNS and CDR2 is SASEGT. This chain's CDR3 is CASDAYSNQPQHF. The CDR3 region has the DNA TGTGCCAGCGATGCGTATAGCAATCAGCCCCAGCATTTT.

The chain links TRBV5-5 to TRBJ2-2; D remains ambiguous. CDR3 length: 14 residues. Per germline, CDR1 SGHKS and CDR2 YYEKEE (reference sequence). Trimming cost V 4 bases and J 8 bases, with 15 bases left between them. Here the CDR3 reads CASSPLPAQGELFF. In DNA form, the CDR3 reads TGTGCCAGCAGCCCCCTACCAGCACAGGGGGAGCTGTTTTTT.

CDR3 in amino acids: CASSLTMGVETQYF. CDR3 bases: TGTGCCAGCAGCTTGACCATGGGAGTTGAGACCCAGTACTTC. The chain employs TRBV5-6 and TRBJ2-5; weak D call: TRBD2 (5 bases). Per the germline V gene, CDR1 is SGHDT and CDR2 is YYEEEE. The CDR3 is 14 amino acids. Trimming cost V 1 base and J 5 bases, with 12 bases left between them.

The J gene is TRBJ2-2, the V gene TRBV5-1, with TRBD1 matching over 8 bases. The CDR3 length is 15 residues. With 6 bases clipped from V and 2 bases from J, the junction kept 6 bases outside the gene matches. The germline V gene encodes CDR1 SGHRS and CDR2 YFSETQ. DNA of the CDR3: TGCGCCAGCATCGTTGGGACAGGCAACACCGGGGAGCTGTTTTTT. Protein sequence: CASIVGTGNTGELFF.

This clone was detected only once. The chain joins TRBV7-9 to TRBJ2-7; D is unresolved. Trimming took off 4 bases at V and 7 bases at J, with 17 bases between the two ends. Looked up from germline, CDR1 is SEHNR and CDR2 is FQNEAQ (reference sequence). This CDR3 is 14 amino acids long. The CDR3 region has the DNA TGTGCCAGCAGCTCGCTGGCTCTTAAGGAAGAGCAGTACTTC. This translates into CASSSLALKEEQYF.

The rearrangement links TRBV28 to TRBJ2-3; D unresolved. This CDR3 is 13 amino acids long. V was cut by 6 bases and J by 6 bases, with 13 bases left in between. Germline lookup yields CDR1 MDHEN and CDR2 SYDVKM. The CDR3 here is CASRPNRHDTQYF. As DNA, the CDR3 is TGTGCCAGCAGGCCCAATCGTCACGATACGCAGTATTTT. Using reference TRBV28 and TRBJ2-3 for the parts outside the CDR3, the full variable domain is DVKVTQSSRYLVKRTGEKVFLECVQDMDHENMFWYRQDPGLGLRLIYFSYDVKMKEKGDIPEGYSVSREKKERFSLILESASTNQTSMYLCASRPNRHDTQYFGPGTRLTVL.

This clone appeared a few times. The chain recombines TRBV6-1 with TRBJ2-7, with D unresolved. Trimming removed 8 bases from V and 1 base from J, with 12 bases in between. This CDR3 is built from 13 residues. Germline lookup yields CDR1 MNHNS and CDR2 SASEGT. CDR3 in DNA: TGTGCCAGCGACCCTGCAAGATCCTACGAGCAGTACTTC. Protein: CASDPARSYEQYF.

The J gene is TRBJ2-1, the V gene TRBV7-9, with 10 bases lining up with TRBD2. Looked up from germline, CDR1 is SEHNR and CDR2 is FQNEAQ (reference sequence). This CDR3 is built from 17 residues. Trimming at V came to 3 bases and at J to 4 bases, leaving 9 bases not matched to a gene. Written as DNA, the CDR3 is TGTGCCAGCAGCTTGCTAGCGGGAGATCCCCAATACAATGAGCAGTTCTTC. Residues: CASSLLAGDPQYNEQFF.

The chain is built from TRBV19 and TRBJ2-3; TRBD2 matches at 8 bases. Germline trimming cut 4 bases from V and 8 bases from J; bases unmatched to any gene: 2. CDR1 and CDR2 (germline): LNHDA, SQIVND (reference sequence). CDR3 length: 12 amino acids. CDR3 residues: CASSTGGGTQYF. CDR3 coding DNA: TGTGCCAGTAGTACCGGGGGGGGTACGCAGTATTTT. Together with reference TRBV19 and TRBJ2-3, the CDR3 gives the full variable domain: DGGITQSPKYLFRKEGQNVTLSCEQNLNHDAMYWYRQDPGQGLRLIYYSQIVNDFQKGDIAEGYSVSREKKESFPLTVTSAQKNPTAFYLCASSTGGGTQYFGPGTRLTVL.

The gene calls are TRBV7-8 and TRBJ2-1; 7 nucleotides align to TRBD2. Germline V lookup: CDR1 SGHVS, CDR2 FQNEAQ. The V segment lost 3 bases and the J segment 4 bases; nucleotides outside the gene matches: 9. This CDR3 region has 16 residues. This chain's CDR3 is CASSFSRGGSYNEQFF. CDR3 bases: TGTGCCAGCAGCTTTAGCCGAGGCGGGAGTTACAATGAGCAGTTCTTC.

This clone was detected once. The rearrangement joins TRBV21-1 to TRBJ2-7; the table's D gene call, TRBD2, was not cross checked with the DNA. TRBV21-1 is classified as a pseudogene. This CDR3 spans 16 amino acids. The CDR3 DNA is TGTGCCAGCAGCAAAGGAGCACTAGCGGGAGAATACGAGCAGTACTTC. It codes for CASSKGALAGEYEQYF.

V is TRBV15 and J is TRBJ2-1; no firm D call. This CDR3 region has 15 residues. Deletions cut 7 bases from V and 4 bases from J, with 17 bases between. Germline loops: CDR1 LNHNV, CDR2 YYDKDF (reference sequence). The DNA for the CDR3 is TGTGCCACCACCATGCTGGTTTTAGATTACAATGAGCAGTTCTTC. Amino acid sequence: CATTMLVLDYNEQFF.

The chain links TRBV18 to TRBJ2-7, with D perhaps TRBD2 (5 bases). In germline, CDR1 is KGHSH, CDR2 LQKENI. The CDR3 has 16 residues. Deletions cut 0 bases from V and 2 bases from J, with 14 bases between. In DNA form, the CDR3 reads TGTGCCAGCTCACCACCGGTCCGGACTCTAACCTACGAGCAGTACTTC. Its translation: CASSPPVRTLTYEQYF.

Comment on this clone: Other DNA sequences within the sample encode an identical CDR3. The rearrangement joins TRBV4-3 to TRBJ2-2; D gene unclear. Between the trimmed V and J ends, which lost 1 base and 0 bases, there was a span of 6 bases. This CDR3 is built from 15 residues. Germline assignment: CDR1 LGHNA and CDR2 YSLEER. This CDR3 is CASSQGTPNTGELFF. The CDR3 region has the DNA TGCGCCAGCAGCCAAGGAACACCGAACACCGGGGAGCTGTTTTTT.

Comment on this clone: The sample contains more than one DNA sequence encoding this CDR3. V and J are TRBV5-1 and TRBJ1-3; D is unresolved. CDR3 length: 14 amino acids. Germline CDR1 reads SGHRS; CDR2 reads YFSETQ. The V end was cut by 0 bases, the J end by 0 bases, with 4 bases between. The CDR3 reads CASSLAGSGNTIYF. Here the CDR3 DNA reads TGCGCCAGCAGCTTGGCCGGCTCTGGAAACACCATATATTTT.

The J gene is TRBJ2-7, the V gene TRBV6-5; no firm D call. This CDR3 is built from 14 residues. V was shortened by 6 bases and J by 5 bases, with 17 bases between the two germline ends. CDR1 is MNHEY and CDR2 is SVGAGI in the germline V gene. The DNA for the CDR3 is TGTGCCAGCAGCATAGCTTCGGGCCTCGACGAGCAGTACTTC. It encodes CASSIASGLDEQYF.

The V gene is TRBV5-1, the J gene TRBJ2-7, with D perhaps TRBD1 (5 bases). Trimming took off 4 bases at V and 0 bases at J, with 14 bases between the two ends. The germline gives CDR1 SGHRS, CDR2 YFSETQ. The CDR3 runs 15 residues. CDR3 in DNA: TGCGCCAGCAGCCCCCAGGGTATGATCTCCTACGAGCAGTACTTC. It translates to CASSPQGMISYEQYF.

The rearrangement links TRBV11-1 to TRBJ2-7, with TRBD2 identical over 7 bases. The CDR3 extends over 15 amino acids. The junction had 7 bases not matched to a gene; V was cut back by 4 bases and J by 1 base. Germline CDR1 reads SGHAT; CDR2 reads FQDESV (reference sequence). CDR3 residues: CASSSSGTTSYEQYF. The CDR3 DNA reads TGTGCCAGCAGCTCCTCCGGGACTACGTCCTACGAGCAGTACTTC.

This sequence joins TRBV5-1 and TRBJ2-7, with 11 bases that match TRBD2. This CDR3 region has 19 residues. Trimming removed 0 bases from V and 3 bases from J; junction bases left unmatched: 14. Germline CDR1 is SGHRS and CDR2 is YFSETQ. The CDR3 DNA reads TGCGCCAGCAGCTTGGCCGGCAGGGGGCGAACTAGCGGGAGCTACGAGCAGTACTTC. This encodes CASSLAGRGRTSGSYEQYF. Looking up the rest from reference TRBV5-1 and TRBJ2-7 gives the full variable domain: KAGVTQTPRYLIKTRGQQVTLSCSPISGHRSVSWYQQTPGQGLQFLFEYFSETQRNKGNFPGRFSGRQFSNSRSEMNVSTLELGDSALYLCASSLAGRGRTSGSYEQYFGPGTRLTVT.

On this clone itself: At the DNA level, this CDR3 is encoded by other sequences in the same sample as well. The V and J genes are TRBV9 and TRBJ2-3, with TRBD1 matching 7 bases. CDR1 SGDLS and CDR2 YYNGEE come from the germline V gene. The CDR3 is 14 amino acids. With V trimmed by 5 bases and J by 1 base, 4 bases remained unmatched. The CDR3 protein is CASSRGLGTDTQYF. The DNA of the CDR3 is TGTGCCAGCAGTAGGGGGCTTGGCACAGATACGCAGTATTTT.

The genes are TRBV6-5 and TRBJ2-5; 9 positions agree with TRBD2. This CDR3 is built from 15 residues. Trimming cost V 7 bases and J 2 bases; bases outside gene matches: 8. CDR1 and CDR2 from the germline V gene are MNHEY and SVGAGI. The CDR3 DNA reads as TGTGCCAGCACTTCAGCGGGAGGCATACAAGAGACCCAGTACTTC. As protein: CASTSAGGIQETQYF.

The chain is built from TRBV11-2 and TRBJ1-5, with 8 bases identical to TRBD1. In germline, CDR1 is SGHAT, CDR2 FQNNGV. V dropped 5 bases and J dropped 6; count of bases not matched to a gene: 9. This CDR3 spans 15 amino acids. CDR3 residues: CASSVDRGSSQPQHF. In nucleotides, the CDR3 is TGTGCCAGCAGCGTCGACAGGGGCTCGAGTCAGCCCCAGCATTTT.

The rearrangement joins TRBV15 to TRBJ1-4, with 9 bases fitting TRBD1. Trimming took 1 base from V and 3 from J; bases not matched to a gene: 3. Germline V gene sequence: CDR1 LNHNV, CDR2 YYDKDF (reference sequence). The CDR3 totals 16 residues. The CDR3 DNA is TGTGCCACCAGCAGAGGCGGGACAGGGTCTAATGAAAAACTGTTTTTT. It translates to CATSRGGTGSNEKLFF.